Below are 3 T cell receptor beta chains sequenced from a single sample in a study of T cell responses to AZD1222 COVID-19 vaccine. Clones were sequenced by immunoSEQ multiplex PCR, and TCRdb holds only the in-frame ones, with some missing. Of 150,000 to 200,000 clones in the sample, 80% to 95% were seen once. The sample was peripheral blood, taken 28 days after the second AZD1222 dose. Source of these receptors: an adult who received the AZD1222 COVID-19 vaccine.

The chain combines TRBV7-2 with TRBJ2-3; 11 bases match TRBD2. The CDR3 length is 16 residues. Germline trimming cut 4 bases from V and 2 bases from J; bases unmatched to any gene: 5. Germline CDR1 and CDR2: SGHTA and FQGNSA. The CDR3 coding sequence is TGTGCCAGCAGCTCCCGGACTAGCGGGCTCACAGATACGCAGTATTTT. Protein sequence: CASSSRTSGLTDTQYF.

The chain combines TRBV24-1 with TRBJ2-5, with a weak D call TRBD1 (6 bases). V lost 3 bases and J lost 4, with 14 bases in between. The CDR3 spans 15 residues. The germline V gene has CDR1 KGHDR and CDR2 SFDVKD. CDR3 residues: CATSDPLQGRETQYF. The CDR3 DNA reads TGTGCCACCAGTGATCCCTTACAGGGACGAGAGACCCAGTACTTC.

The V and J genes are TRBV7-2 and TRBJ2-1, with D possibly being TRBD1 or TRBD2 (6 bases each). The CDR3 runs 15 residues. Trimming shortened V by 3 bases and J by 8 bases, and 17 bases separated the two germline ends. CDR1 and CDR2 (germline): SGHTA, FQGNSA. The CDR3 reads CASSLNRGANDEQFF. Here the CDR3 DNA reads TGTGCCAGCAGCTTGAATAGGGGGGCGAATGATGAGCAGTTCTTC.